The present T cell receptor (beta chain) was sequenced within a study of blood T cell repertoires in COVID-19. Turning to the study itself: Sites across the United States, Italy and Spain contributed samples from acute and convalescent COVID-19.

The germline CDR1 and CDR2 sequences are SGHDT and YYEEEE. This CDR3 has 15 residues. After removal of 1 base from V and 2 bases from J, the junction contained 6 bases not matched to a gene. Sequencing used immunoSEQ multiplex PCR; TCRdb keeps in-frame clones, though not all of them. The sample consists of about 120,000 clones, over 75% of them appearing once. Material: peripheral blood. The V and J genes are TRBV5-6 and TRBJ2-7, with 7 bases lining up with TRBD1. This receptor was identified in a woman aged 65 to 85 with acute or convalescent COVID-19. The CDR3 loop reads CASSLFLGTAYEQYV. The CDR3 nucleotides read TGTGCCAGCAGCTTGTTCCTGGGGACAGCCTACGAGCAGTACGTC.